This T cell receptor (beta chain) was recorded in a study of blood T cell repertoires in COVID-19. Measured with immunoSEQ multiplex PCR; TCRdb has only the in-frame clones, and not every one. The sample carries 250,000 to 350,000 clones, more than 80% recorded once. The CDR3 length is 12 residues. Germline-derived CDR1 and CDR2 are MNHEY and SMNVEV (reference sequence). The junction had 3 bases not matched to a gene; V was cut back by 5 bases and J by 9 bases. About this clone: This sample also contains other DNA sequences that code for the same CDR3.

Input material: peripheral blood. The receptor comes from a woman in her forties or fifties with COVID-19, enrolled during active disease. The V and J genes are TRBV27 and TRBJ2-1; 8 nucleotides align to TRBD2. Here the CDR3 DNA reads TGTGCCAGCAGTCTCGGGAGGGGTGAGCAGTTCTTC. Translating gives CASSLGRGEQFF.